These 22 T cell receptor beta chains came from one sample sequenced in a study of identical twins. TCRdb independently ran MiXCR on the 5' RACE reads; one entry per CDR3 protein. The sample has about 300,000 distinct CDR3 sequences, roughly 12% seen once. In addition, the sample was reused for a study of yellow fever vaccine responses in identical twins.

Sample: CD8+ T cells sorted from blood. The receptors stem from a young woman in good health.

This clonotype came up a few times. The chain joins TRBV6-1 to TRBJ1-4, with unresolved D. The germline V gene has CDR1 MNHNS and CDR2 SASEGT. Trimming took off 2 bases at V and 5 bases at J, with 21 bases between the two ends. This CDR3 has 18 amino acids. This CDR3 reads CASSESDPPLRRNEKLFF. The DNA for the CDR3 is TGTGCCAGCAGTGAAAGTGACCCCCCCCTTCGAAGGAATGAAAAACTGTTTTTT.

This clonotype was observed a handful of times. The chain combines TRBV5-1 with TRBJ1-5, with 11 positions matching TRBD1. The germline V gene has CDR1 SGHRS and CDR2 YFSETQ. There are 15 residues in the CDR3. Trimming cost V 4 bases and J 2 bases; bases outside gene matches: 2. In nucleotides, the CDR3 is TGCGCCAGCAGCGAGGGACAGGGGGGCAATCAGCCCCAGCATTTT. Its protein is CASSEGQGGNQPQHF.

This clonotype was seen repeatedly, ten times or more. The CDR3 loop is CASSSRTSGGPYEQYV. CDR3 DNA: TGTGCCAGCAGTTCTAGGACTAGCGGGGGGCCCTACGAGCAGTACGTC. This chain joins TRBV12-3 or TRBV12-4 and TRBJ2-7; 14 bases are shared with TRBD2. CDR3 size: 16 residues. Unmatched junction bases numbered 4, after V lost 4 bases and J lost 2 bases.

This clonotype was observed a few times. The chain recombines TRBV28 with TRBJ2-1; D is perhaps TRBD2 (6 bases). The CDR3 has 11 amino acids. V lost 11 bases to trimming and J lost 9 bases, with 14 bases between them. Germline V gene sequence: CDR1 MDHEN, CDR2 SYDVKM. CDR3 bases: TGTGCCGCCGGGACTTTCGGTGAGCAGTTCTTC. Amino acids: CAAGTFGEQFF.

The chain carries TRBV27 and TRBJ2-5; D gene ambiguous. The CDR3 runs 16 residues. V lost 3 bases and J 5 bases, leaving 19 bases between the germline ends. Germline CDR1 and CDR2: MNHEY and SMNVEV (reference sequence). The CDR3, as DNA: TGTGCCAGCAGTTTGGGTGTCTCCCTCAATGAGGAGACCCAGTACTTC. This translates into CASSLGVSLNEETQYF.

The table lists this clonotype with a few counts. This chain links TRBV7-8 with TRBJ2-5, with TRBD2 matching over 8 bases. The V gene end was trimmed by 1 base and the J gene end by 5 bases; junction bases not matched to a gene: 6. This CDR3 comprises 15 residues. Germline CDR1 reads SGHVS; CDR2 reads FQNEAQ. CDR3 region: CASSLGRGVGETQYF. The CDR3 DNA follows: TGTGCCAGCAGCTTAGGGCGGGGGGTTGGGGAGACCCAGTACTTC.

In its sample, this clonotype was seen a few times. The chain's CDR3 is CATSGTGGAKNYNEQFF. The CDR3, as DNA: TGTGCCACCAGCGGTACAGGGGGCGCGAAGAACTACAATGAGCAGTTCTTC. The rearrangement uses TRBV15 and TRBJ2-1, with 9 bases lining up with TRBD1. The CDR3 length is 17 residues. V lost 5 bases to trimming and J lost 3 bases; unmatched junction nucleotides: 11. The germline V gene has CDR1 LNHNV and CDR2 YYDKDF (reference sequence).

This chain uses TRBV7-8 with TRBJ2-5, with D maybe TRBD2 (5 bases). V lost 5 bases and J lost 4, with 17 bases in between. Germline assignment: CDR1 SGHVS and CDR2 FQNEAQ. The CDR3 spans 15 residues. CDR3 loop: CASSTSSLAGETQYF. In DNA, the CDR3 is TGTGCCAGCAGCACAAGCTCCCTAGCCGGAGAGACCCAGTACTTC. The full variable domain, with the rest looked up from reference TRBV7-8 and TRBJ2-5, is GAGVSQSPRYKVAKRGQDVALRCDPISGHVSLFWYQQALGQGPEFLTYFQNEAQLDKSGLPSDRFFAERPEGSVSTLKIQRTQQEDSAVYLCASSTSSLAGETQYFGPGTRLLVL.

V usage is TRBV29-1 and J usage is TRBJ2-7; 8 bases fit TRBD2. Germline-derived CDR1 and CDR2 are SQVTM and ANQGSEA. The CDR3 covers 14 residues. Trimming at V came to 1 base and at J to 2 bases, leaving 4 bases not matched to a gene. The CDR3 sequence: CSVEGTSTPYEQYF. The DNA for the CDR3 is TGCAGCGTTGAAGGGACTAGCACCCCCTACGAGCAGTACTTC.

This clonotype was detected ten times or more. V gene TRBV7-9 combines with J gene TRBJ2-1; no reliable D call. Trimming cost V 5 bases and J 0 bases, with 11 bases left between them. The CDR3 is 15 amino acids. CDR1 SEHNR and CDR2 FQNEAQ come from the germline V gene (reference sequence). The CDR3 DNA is TGTGCCAGCAGCGCCAGCGAGAGCTCCTACAATGAGCAGTTCTTC. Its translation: CASSASESSYNEQFF.

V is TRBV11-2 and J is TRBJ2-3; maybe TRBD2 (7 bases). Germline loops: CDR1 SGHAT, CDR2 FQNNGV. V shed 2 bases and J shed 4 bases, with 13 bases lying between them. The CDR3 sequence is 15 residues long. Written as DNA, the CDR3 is TGTGCCAGCAGCTTACCACTGCGGGGGCCAGATACGCAGTATTTT. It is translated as CASSLPLRGPDTQYF.

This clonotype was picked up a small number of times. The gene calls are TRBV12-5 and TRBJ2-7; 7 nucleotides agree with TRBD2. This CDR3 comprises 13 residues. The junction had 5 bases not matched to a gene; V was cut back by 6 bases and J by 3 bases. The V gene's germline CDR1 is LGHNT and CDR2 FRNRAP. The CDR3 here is CASGPSGYYEQYF. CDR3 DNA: TGTGCTAGTGGCCCTAGCGGATACTACGAGCAGTACTTC.

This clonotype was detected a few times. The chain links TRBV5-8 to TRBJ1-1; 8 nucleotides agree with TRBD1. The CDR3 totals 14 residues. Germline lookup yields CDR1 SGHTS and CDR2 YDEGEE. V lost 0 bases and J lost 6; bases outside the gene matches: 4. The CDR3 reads CASSLGQGFPEAFF. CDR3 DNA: TGTGCCAGCAGCTTGGGACAGGGGTTTCCTGAAGCTTTCTTT.

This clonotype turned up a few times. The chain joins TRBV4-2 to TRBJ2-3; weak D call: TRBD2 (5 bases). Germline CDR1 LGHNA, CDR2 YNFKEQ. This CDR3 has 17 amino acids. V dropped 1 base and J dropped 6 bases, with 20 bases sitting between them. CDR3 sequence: CASSQGGRSGLADTQYF. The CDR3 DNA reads TGTGCCAGCAGCCAAGGAGGAAGGAGCGGCCTGGCCGATACGCAGTATTTT.

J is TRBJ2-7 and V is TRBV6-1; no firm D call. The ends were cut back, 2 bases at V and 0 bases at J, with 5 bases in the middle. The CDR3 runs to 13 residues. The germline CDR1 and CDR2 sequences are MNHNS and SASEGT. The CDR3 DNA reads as TGTGCCAGCAGTGAATCGACCTCCTACGAGCAGTACGTC. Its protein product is CASSESTSYEQYV.

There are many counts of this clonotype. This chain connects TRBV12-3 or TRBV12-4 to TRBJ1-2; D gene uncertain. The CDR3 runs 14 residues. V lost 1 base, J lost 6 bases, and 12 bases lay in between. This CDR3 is CASSLGSGRDGYTF. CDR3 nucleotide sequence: TGTGCCAGCAGTTTAGGCTCGGGCCGCGATGGCTACACCTTC.

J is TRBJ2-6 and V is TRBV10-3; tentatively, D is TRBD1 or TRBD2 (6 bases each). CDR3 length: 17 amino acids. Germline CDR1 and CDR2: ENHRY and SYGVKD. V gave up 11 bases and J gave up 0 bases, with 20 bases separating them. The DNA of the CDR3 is TGTGCCTCGGAGGGGGTTACTCCAGCCTCTGGGGCCAACGTCCTGACTTTC. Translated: CASEGVTPASGANVLTF.

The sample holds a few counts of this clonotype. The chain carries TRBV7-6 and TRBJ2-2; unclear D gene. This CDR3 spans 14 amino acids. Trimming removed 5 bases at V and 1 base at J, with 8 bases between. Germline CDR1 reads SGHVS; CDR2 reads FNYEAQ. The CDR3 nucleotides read TGTGCCAGCAGCCCTGCGAGGAACACCGGGGAGCTGTTTTTT. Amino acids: CASSPARNTGELFF.

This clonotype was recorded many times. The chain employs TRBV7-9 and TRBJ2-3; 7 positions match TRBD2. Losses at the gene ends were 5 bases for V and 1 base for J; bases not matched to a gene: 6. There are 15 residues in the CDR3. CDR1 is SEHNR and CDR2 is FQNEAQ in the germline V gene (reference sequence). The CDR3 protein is CASSLRDYGTDTQYF. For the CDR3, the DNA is TGTGCCAGCAGCCTCCGGGACTACGGCACAGATACGCAGTATTTT.

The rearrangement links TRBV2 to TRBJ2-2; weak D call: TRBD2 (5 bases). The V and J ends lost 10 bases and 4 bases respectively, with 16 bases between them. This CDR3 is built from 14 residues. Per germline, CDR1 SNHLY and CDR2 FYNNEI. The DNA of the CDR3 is TGTGCCACCACAACTAGTATAAGCACCGGGGAGCTGTTTTTT. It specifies CATTTSISTGELFF.

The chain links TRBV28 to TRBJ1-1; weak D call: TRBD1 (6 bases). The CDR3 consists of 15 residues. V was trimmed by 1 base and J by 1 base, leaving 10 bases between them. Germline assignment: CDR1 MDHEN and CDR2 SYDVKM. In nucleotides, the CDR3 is TGTGCCAGCAGTTTATTCGGACAGCGGAACACTGAAGCTTTCTTT. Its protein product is CASSLFGQRNTEAFF.

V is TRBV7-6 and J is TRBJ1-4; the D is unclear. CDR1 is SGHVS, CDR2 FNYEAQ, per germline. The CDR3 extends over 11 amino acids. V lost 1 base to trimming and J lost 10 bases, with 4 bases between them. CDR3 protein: CASSLEGKLFF. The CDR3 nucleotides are TGTGCCAGCAGCTTAGAGGGAAAACTGTTTTTT.